The 20 T cell receptor beta chains given below trace back to one sample, sequenced in a study of radiotherapy plus CTLA-4 blockade in lung cancer. The method was immunoSEQ multiplex PCR; TCRdb's version includes in-frame clones alone and lacks a portion of them. Of roughly 30,000 clones listed, about 76% are singletons. This material consisted of peripheral blood, taken from a patient treated with radiotherapy plus ipilimumab. These receptors all stem from a human donor with non-small cell lung cancer that progressed on radiotherapy plus ipilimumab.

The chain carries TRBV4-3 and TRBJ2-3; no clear D. Between the trimmed V and J ends, which lost 4 bases and 4 bases, there was a span of 12 bases. The germline V gene has CDR1 LGHNA and CDR2 YSLEER. The CDR3 is 14 residues long. The CDR3 spells CASSPRQSADTQYF. The CDR3 bases are TGCGCCAGCAGCCCCCGCCAGAGCGCAGATACGCAGTATTTT.

This chain joins TRBV28 and TRBJ1-5, with D hard to call. CDR1 and CDR2 (germline): MDHEN, SYDVKM. This CDR3 comprises 14 residues. Trimming removed 6 bases at V and 4 bases at J, with 13 bases between. The CDR3, as DNA: TGTGCCAGCAGCCACCCCACGGGTAATCAGCCCCAGCATTTT. Translating it yields CASSHPTGNQPQHF. Full variable domain (rest looked up from reference TRBV28 and TRBJ1-5): DVKVTQSSRYLVKRTGEKVFLECVQDMDHENMFWYRQDPGLGLRLIYFSYDVKMKEKGDIPEGYSVSREKKERFSLILESASTNQTSMYLCASSHPTGNQPQHFGDGTRLSIL.

This sequence joins TRBV5-1 and TRBJ2-7, with 8 bases that match TRBD2. The junction had 10 bases not matched to a gene; V was cut back by 3 bases and J by 2 bases. In germline, CDR1 is SGHRS, CDR2 YFSETQ. CDR3 length: 16 amino acids. CDR3: CASSWGVGRGAYEQYF. For the CDR3, the DNA is TGCGCCAGCAGCTGGGGAGTCGGGCGGGGGGCCTACGAGCAGTACTTC.

This clone was detected a few times. The J gene is TRBJ1-1, the V gene TRBV28; D remains unclear. The length of the CDR3 is 13 residues. Germline CDR1 and CDR2: MDHEN and SYDVKM. The germline V and J ends were trimmed by 2 bases and 1 base, with 5 bases remaining between them. As DNA, the CDR3 is TGTGCCAGCAGTTTAGGTTGGAACACTGAAGCTTTCTTT. This gives the protein CASSLGWNTEAFF.

The chain combines TRBV7-6 with TRBJ2-7, with D perhaps TRBD2 (6 bases). The germline V and J ends were trimmed by 1 base and 5 bases, with 12 bases remaining between them. The CDR3 is made up of 14 amino acids. CDR1 and CDR2 (germline): SGHVS, FNYEAQ. DNA for the CDR3: TGTGCCAGCAGCTTAGTCCGGGGGTCCAACGAGCAGTACTTC. Translation gives CASSLVRGSNEQYF.

V is TRBV7-9 and J is TRBJ1-1; no clear D. The V gene's germline CDR1 is SEHNR and CDR2 FQNEAQ (reference sequence). The CDR3 has 15 amino acids. V was clipped by 1 base and J by 5 bases, with 14 bases between them. CDR3 residues: CASSLVSGVGTEAFF. The DNA for the CDR3 is TGTGCCAGCAGCTTAGTATCCGGGGTCGGGACTGAAGCTTTCTTT.

The V and J genes are TRBV30 and TRBJ1-1; weak D call: TRBD1 (6 bases). With 5 bases removed from V and 8 bases from J, the gap between germline ends came to 18 bases. Germline V CDR1 and CDR2: GTSNPN, SVGIG (reference sequence). The CDR3 extends over 13 amino acids. The DNA for the CDR3 is TGTGCCTGGTTAAACCGGGACATTGGAGAAGCTTTCTTT. Translation gives CAWLNRDIGEAFF.

This chain links TRBV29-1 with TRBJ2-3; D call uncertain. The germline V and J ends were trimmed by 6 bases and 6 bases, with 13 bases remaining between them. The CDR3 spans 12 residues. CDR1 SQVTM and CDR2 ANQGSEA come from the germline V gene. The CDR3 DNA follows: TGCAGCGTGGCCCCTTCAGCGGATACGCAGTATTTT. Its translation is CSVAPSADTQYF.

V gene TRBV4-1 combines with J gene TRBJ1-6; perhaps TRBD1 as D (5 bases). The CDR3 sequence is 14 residues long. V dropped 4 bases and J dropped 8 bases, with 12 bases sitting between them. Germline values: CDR1 MGHRA, CDR2 YSYEKL. CDR3 in DNA: TGCGCCAGCAGCCGCCGGGACGAGGATTCACCCCTCCACTTT. This gives the protein CASSRRDEDSPLHF.

The J gene is TRBJ1-4, the V gene TRBV5-1, with 7 bases lining up with TRBD1. J was trimmed by 5 bases and V by 7 bases; bases with no gene match: 5. The germline V gene encodes CDR1 SGHRS and CDR2 YFSETQ. The CDR3 has 13 amino acids. The CDR3 is CASAQDRNEKLFF. The CDR3 nucleotides are TGCGCCAGCGCCCAGGACAGGAATGAAAAACTGTTTTTT.

This chain connects TRBV28 to TRBJ1-1, with unresolved D. Germline V gene lookup returns CDR1 MDHEN and CDR2 SYDVKM. V was shortened by 4 bases and J by 0 bases, with 3 bases between the two germline ends. The CDR3 is made up of 12 amino acids. CDR3 bases: TGTGCCAGCAGTTGGGTGAACACTGAAGCTTTCTTT. Translating gives CASSWVNTEAFF.

V usage is TRBV4-3 and J usage is TRBJ2-1; 7 positions agree with TRBD2. J lost 1 base, V lost 0 bases, and 3 bases had no gene match. This CDR3 is built from 16 residues. The germline V gene encodes CDR1 LGHNA and CDR2 YSLEER. Here the CDR3 reads CASSQDTSDSYNEQFF. The DNA of the CDR3 is TGCGCCAGCAGCCAAGATACTAGCGATTCCTACAATGAGCAGTTCTTC.

This clone came up once. The genes are TRBV25-1 and TRBJ2-1; 9 nucleotides match TRBD2. This CDR3 contains 12 residues. V was pared by 4 bases and J by 11 bases, with 3 bases of the junction left unmatched. The germline gives CDR1 MGHDK, CDR2 SYGVNS. As DNA, the CDR3 is TGTGCCAGCAGTGCCGCGGGGGGGCAGCAGTTCTTC. Encoded protein: CASSAAGGQQFF.

V and J are TRBV6-6 and TRBJ2-7; D gene ambiguous. The CDR3 has 13 amino acids. Germline V gives CDR1 MNHNY, CDR2 SVGAGI (reference sequence). Trimming took 0 bases from V and 5 from J, leaving 8 bases between them. This chain's CDR3 is CASSYSDLDEQYF. CDR3 DNA sequence: TGTGCCAGCAGTTACTCGGATCTAGACGAGCAGTACTTC.

The chain uses TRBV6-6 and TRBJ1-1; TRBD1 might be the D (5 bases). Germline V lookup: CDR1 MNHNY, CDR2 SVGAGI (reference sequence). This CDR3 spans 12 amino acids. V was cut by 2 bases and J by 8 bases, with 9 bases left in between. CDR3 loop: CASSYQQAEAFF. In DNA form, the CDR3 reads TGTGCCAGCAGTTACCAACAGGCCGAAGCTTTCTTT.

The rearrangement links TRBV19 to TRBJ2-1; D is ambiguous. Looked up from germline, CDR1 is LNHDA and CDR2 is SQIVND (reference sequence). V was shortened by 3 bases and J by 10 bases, with 13 bases between the two germline ends. The CDR3 consists of 13 residues. Here the CDR3 reads CASSIGTLGEQFF. The DNA for the CDR3 is TGTGCCAGTAGTATTGGCACCTTGGGGGAGCAGTTCTTC.

The chain combines TRBV9 with TRBJ2-5, with D uncertain. The CDR3 totals 15 residues. Germline CDR1 SGDLS, CDR2 YYNGEE. Trimming pared 4 bases from V and 0 bases from J, leaving 13 bases between. The DNA for the CDR3 is TGTGCCAGCAGCCCATCGACAAAGTACCAAGAGACCCAGTACTTC. Translation gives CASSPSTKYQETQYF.

The CDR3 loop is CASSLDKGAFGANVLTF. CDR3 nucleotides: TGCGCCAGCAGCTTAGATAAGGGGGCATTTGGGGCCAACGTCCTGACTTTC. The rearrangement joins TRBV5-1 to TRBJ2-6; 7 nucleotides align to TRBD1. Germline lookup yields CDR1 SGHRS and CDR2 YFSETQ. Trimming cost V 2 bases and J 3 bases; bases outside gene matches: 8. This CDR3 has 17 amino acids. The full variable domain, its missing parts supplied by reference TRBV5-1 and TRBJ2-6, is KAGVTQTPRYLIKTRGQQVTLSCSPISGHRSVSWYQQTPGQGLQFLFEYFSETQRNKGNFPGRFSGRQFSNSRSEMNVSTLELGDSALYLCASSLDKGAFGANVLTFGAGSRLTVL.

This chain joins TRBV5-4 and TRBJ1-2; D might be TRBD1 (6 bases). CDR1 SGHNT and CDR2 YYREEE come from the germline V gene (reference sequence). Trimming stripped 0 bases from V and 6 bases from J, with 15 bases between. The CDR3 covers 15 residues. CDR3 in DNA: TGTGCCAGCAGCTTGGTTGCAGGGGCGAGCGATGGCTACACCTTC. It is translated as CASSLVAGASDGYTF.

The chain uses TRBV10-1 and TRBJ2-7; 11 positions agree with TRBD2. Trimming took 3 bases from V and 5 from J; bases not matched to a gene: 6. Germline assignment: CDR1 WNHNN and CDR2 SYGVQD (reference sequence). The CDR3 loop spans 15 amino acids. The CDR3 bases are TGCGCCAGCAGTGACTCTAGCGGGAGGATAGACGAGCAGTACTTC. Protein product: CASSDSSGRIDEQYF.